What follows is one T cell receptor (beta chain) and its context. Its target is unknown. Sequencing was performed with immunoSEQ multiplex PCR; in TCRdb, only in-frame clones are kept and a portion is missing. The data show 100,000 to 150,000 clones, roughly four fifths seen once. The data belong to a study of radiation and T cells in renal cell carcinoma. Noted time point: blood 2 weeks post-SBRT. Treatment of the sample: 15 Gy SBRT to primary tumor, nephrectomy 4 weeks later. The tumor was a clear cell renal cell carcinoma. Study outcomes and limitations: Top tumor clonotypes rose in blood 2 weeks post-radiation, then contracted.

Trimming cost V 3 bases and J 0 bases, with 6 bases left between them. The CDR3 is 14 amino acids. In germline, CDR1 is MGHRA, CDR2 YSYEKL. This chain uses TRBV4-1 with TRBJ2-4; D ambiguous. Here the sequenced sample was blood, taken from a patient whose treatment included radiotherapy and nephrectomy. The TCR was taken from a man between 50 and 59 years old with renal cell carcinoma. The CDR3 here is CASSQVLAKNIQYF. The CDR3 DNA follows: TGCGCCAGCAGCCAGGTCTTAGCCAAAAACATTCAGTACTTC.